One and the same sample provided the 6 T cell receptor beta chains below, sequenced in a study of beta chain features in type 1 diabetes. Study observations and caveats: In every one of the four CD4+ subsets, TCRB CDR3s were moderately but significantly shorter in Type 1 diabetes patients.

Every bit of the isolated RNA underwent reverse transcription, so sequencing read expressed TCRB transcripts. Clones were sequenced by immunoSEQ multiplex PCR, and TCRdb holds only the in-frame ones, with some missing. The sample records some 640,000 clones, about 14% being singletons. What these receptors recognize is not known. The sequenced sample consisted of naive CD4+ T cells from blood. The receptor set was obtained from a young man with type 1 diabetes.

The table lists this clone with a few counts. This rearrangement joins TRBV28 to TRBJ1-1, with D possibly being TRBD1 (6 bases). CDR1 is MDHEN and CDR2 is SYDVKM in the germline V gene. Trimming cost V 5 bases and J 1 base, with 11 bases left between them. The CDR3 consists of 14 residues. The CDR3 protein is CASSTPTGNTEAFF. DNA for the CDR3: TGTGCCAGCAGTACCCCGACAGGGAACACTGAAGCTTTCTTT.

This clone has only a few counts. V and J are TRBV9 and TRBJ1-2, with D unresolved. CDR3 size: 13 residues. Germline loops: CDR1 SGDLS, CDR2 YYNGEE. V lost 3 bases to trimming and J lost 8 bases, with 14 bases between them. CDR3 sequence reads: CASSALYNVGYTF. CDR3 DNA sequence: TGTGCCAGCAGCGCCCTGTATAACGTAGGCTACACCTTC.

This clone was detected only a few times. The chain has TRBV6-5 and TRBJ1-1; 7 bases agree with TRBD1. The CDR3 loop spans 13 amino acids. Trimming at V came to 6 bases and at J to 6 bases, leaving 7 bases not matched to a gene. Germline CDR1 MNHEY, CDR2 SVGAGI. The CDR3 DNA sequence: TGTGCCAGCAGCTTGACAGGGCCATCTGAAGCTTTCTTT. This translates into CASSLTGPSEAFF.

Notes on this clone: The DNA is left out, because the CDR3 cannot be placed on it with certainty; the CDR3 is given as TCRdb lists it. V gene TRBV11-2 combines with J gene TRBJ1-1. The germline V gene encodes CDR1 SGHAT and CDR2 FQNNGV. The CDR3 spans 12 amino acids, including both terminal residues. The CDR3 loop is CASSLWGGGTFF.

The chain recombines TRBV29-1 with TRBJ2-1; TRBD1 matches 8 bases. Unmatched junction bases numbered 10, after V lost 1 base and J lost 8 bases. The germline gives CDR1 SQVTM, CDR2 ANQGSEA. The CDR3 covers 15 residues. CDR3 nucleotides: TGCAGCGTTGAAGGGACAGGGACGGTGTATGATGAGCAGTTCTTC. Translated, it gives CSVEGTGTVYDEQFF.

This clone has a handful of counts. The gene calls are TRBV2 and TRBJ2-1; 8 nucleotides align to TRBD1. Germline CDR1 SNHLY, CDR2 FYNNEI. J gave up 8 bases and V 5 bases, and 5 bases lay outside the gene matches. The CDR3 covers 13 residues. The CDR3: CASSLDRDDEQFF. CDR3 bases: TGTGCCAGCAGTCTGGACAGGGATGATGAGCAGTTCTTC.